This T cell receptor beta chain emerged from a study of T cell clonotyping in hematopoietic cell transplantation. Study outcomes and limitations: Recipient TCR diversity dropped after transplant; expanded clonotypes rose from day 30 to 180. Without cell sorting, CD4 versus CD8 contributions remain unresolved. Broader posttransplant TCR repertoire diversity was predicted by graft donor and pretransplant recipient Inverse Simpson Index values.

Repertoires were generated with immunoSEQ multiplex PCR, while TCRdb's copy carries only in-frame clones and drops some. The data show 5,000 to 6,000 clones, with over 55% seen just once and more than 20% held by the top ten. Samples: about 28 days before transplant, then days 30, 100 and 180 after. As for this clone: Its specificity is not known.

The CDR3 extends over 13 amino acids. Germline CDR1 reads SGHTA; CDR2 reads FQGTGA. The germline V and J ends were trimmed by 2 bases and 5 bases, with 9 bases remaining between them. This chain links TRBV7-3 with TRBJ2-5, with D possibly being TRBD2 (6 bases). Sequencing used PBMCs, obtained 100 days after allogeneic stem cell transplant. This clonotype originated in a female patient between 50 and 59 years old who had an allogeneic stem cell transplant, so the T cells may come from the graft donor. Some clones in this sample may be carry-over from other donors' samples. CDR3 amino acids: CASSLGRGETQYF. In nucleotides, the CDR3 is TGTGCCAGCAGCTTAGGTCGGGGGGAGACCCAGTACTTC.